This T cell receptor (beta chain) stems from a study of graft-versus-host responses after intestinal transplantation. Across the study: Each recipient received a multivisceral, liver-intestinal, or isolated intestinal graft. Every one of the recipients received anti-thymocyte globulin induction and afterwards took tacrolimus and steroids for roughly 3 years. Study results and caveats: Subjects displaying graft-donor T cell macrochimerism possessed elevated graft-versus-host to host-versus-graft clonal ratios inside allografts.

Here immunoSEQ multiplex PCR was the method, and the copy in TCRdb shows in-frame clones only, minus some. The sample contains some 76,000 clones, about nine tenths of which appear only once. CDR3 size: 11 residues. From germline, CDR1 is MNHEY and CDR2 SMNVEV (reference sequence). V shed 8 bases and J 6 bases; nucleotides not matched to a gene: 4. As concerns this clone: Its target is not known.

The sequencing used unstimulated CD8+ T cells sorted from spleen or lymph node cells, collected before transplant. The J gene is TRBJ2-7, the V gene TRBV27; 7 nucleotides match TRBD2. The TCR comes from a human donor who was the organ donor for an intestinal transplant. This chain's CDR3 is CASSTGGEQYF. The CDR3 DNA reads TGTGCCAGCTCGACGGGAGGCGAGCAGTACTTC.